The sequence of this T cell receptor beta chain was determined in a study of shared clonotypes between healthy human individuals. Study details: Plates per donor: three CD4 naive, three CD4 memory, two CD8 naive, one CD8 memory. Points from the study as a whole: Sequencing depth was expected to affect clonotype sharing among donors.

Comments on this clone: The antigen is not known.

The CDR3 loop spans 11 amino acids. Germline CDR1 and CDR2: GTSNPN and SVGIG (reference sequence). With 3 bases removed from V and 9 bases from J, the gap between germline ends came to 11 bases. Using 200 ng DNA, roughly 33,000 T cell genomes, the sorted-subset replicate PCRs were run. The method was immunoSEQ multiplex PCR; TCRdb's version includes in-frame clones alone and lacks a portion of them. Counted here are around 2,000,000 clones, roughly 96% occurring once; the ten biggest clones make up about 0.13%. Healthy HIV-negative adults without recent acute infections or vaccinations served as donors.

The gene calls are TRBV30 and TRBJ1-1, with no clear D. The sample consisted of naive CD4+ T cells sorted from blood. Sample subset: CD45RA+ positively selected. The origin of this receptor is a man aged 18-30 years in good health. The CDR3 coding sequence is TGTGCCTGGAGGGAGAAAGAGCAAGCTTTCTTT. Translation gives CAWREKEQAFF.